Detailed here is one T cell receptor beta chain. This record belongs to a study of T cells in Graves' hyperthyroidism and ophthalmopathy. The germline V gene has CDR1 SGHTA and CDR2 FQGTGA. The CDR3 extends over 15 amino acids. V was clipped by 3 bases and J by 4 bases; unmatched bases: 8. There were TCR beta CDR3 regions amplified from RNA transcripts. The HTBI primer set drove a first-round RT-PCR of the TCR CDR3. TCRdb recomputed calls from the multiplex PCR reads with MiXCR, one row per CDR3 protein. The table includes about 95,000 distinct CDR3 sequences, approximately 42% detected once. Sequenced input: peripheral blood or thyroid tissue (not recorded which). The chain recombines TRBV7-3 with TRBJ2-5; 7 bases match TRBD2. The source is a woman aged 25-40 years with Graves' hyperthyroidism. The CDR3 DNA reads TGTGCCAGCAGCTTTGGAGGGAGGGTGGTAGAGACCCAGTACTTC. This codes for CASSFGGRVVETQYF.